The 18 T cell receptor beta chains below all came from one sample that was sequenced in a study of graft-versus-host responses after intestinal transplantation. No antigen has been assigned to these receptors. Sequencing was performed with immunoSEQ multiplex PCR; in TCRdb, only in-frame clones are kept and a portion is missing. This sample has more than 100,000 clones; around 93% occur once, and the top ten carry 0.09% to 0.15%. The sequenced sample was unstimulated CD4+ T cells sorted from spleen or lymph node cells, obtained before intestinal transplant. The source of these receptors is a human donor who received an intestinal transplant.

This rearrangement joins TRBV27 to TRBJ1-1; D is unresolved. Deletions cut 5 bases from V and 6 bases from J, with 16 bases between. CDR3 length: 14 amino acids. CDR1 is MNHEY and CDR2 is SMNVEV in the germline V gene (reference sequence). For the CDR3, the DNA is TGTGCCAGCAGTCTCGAAACAGCGAGCGCTGAAGCTTTCTTT. Translating it yields CASSLETASAEAFF.

This chain joins TRBV5-1 and TRBJ2-4, with 12 bases lining up with TRBD2. The germline gives CDR1 SGHRS, CDR2 YFSETQ. CDR3 length: 14 residues. J lost 6 bases, V lost 4 bases, and 2 bases had no gene match. The CDR3, as DNA: TGCGCCAGCAGCCCGGGACTAGCGGGAAACATTCAGTACTTC. It specifies CASSPGLAGNIQYF.

The J gene is TRBJ2-2, the V gene TRBV5-1; D may be TRBD2 (5 bases). V was trimmed by 4 bases and J by 1 base, leaving 11 bases between them. The CDR3 is made up of 15 amino acids. Looked up from germline, CDR1 is SGHRS and CDR2 is YFSETQ. The CDR3 coding sequence is TGCGCCAGCAGCGAGGGCTGGGTGAACACCGGGGAGCTGTTTTTT. Protein product: CASSEGWVNTGELFF.

V gene TRBV5-1 combines with J gene TRBJ2-4, with 10 positions matching TRBD2. This CDR3 region has 16 residues. V lost 0 bases and J lost 5; bases outside the gene matches: 5. Germline CDR1 reads SGHRS; CDR2 reads YFSETQ. CDR3 sequence: CASSLVSGRAENIQYF. Here the CDR3 DNA reads TGCGCCAGCAGCTTGGTGAGCGGGAGGGCCGAAAACATTCAGTACTTC.

The chain links TRBV30 to TRBJ2-3, with TRBD2 matching over 11 bases. The V gene end was trimmed by 2 bases and the J gene end by 3 bases; junction bases not matched to a gene: 4. Germline CDR1 reads GTSNPN; CDR2 reads SVGIG (reference sequence). The CDR3 consists of 15 residues. The CDR3 DNA reads as TGTGCCTGGAGTACGGGACTAGCGGAGACAGATACGCAGTATTTT. It codes for CAWSTGLAETDTQYF. The full variable domain, with the rest looked up from reference TRBV30 and TRBJ2-3, is SQTIHQWPATLVQPVGSPLSLECTVEGTSNPNLYWYRQAAGRGLQLLFYSVGIGQISSEVPQNLSASRPQDRQFILSSKKLLLSDSGFYLCAWSTGLAETDTQYFGPGTRLTVL.

The chain joins TRBV21-1 to TRBJ2-7; TRBD2, the table's D call, was not compared with the DNA. TRBV21-1 is deemed a pseudogene. The CDR3 sequence is 14 residues long. In DNA, the CDR3 is TGTGCCAGCGGGGGGGACTGGAACTCCTACGAGCAGTACTTC. Translated: CASGGDWNSYEQYF.

The chain couples TRBV5-4 to TRBJ2-2; D is ambiguous. The CDR3 contains 12 residues. The germline gives CDR1 SGHNT, CDR2 YYREEE (reference sequence). Trimming pared 4 bases from V and 6 bases from J, leaving 7 bases between. Written as DNA, the CDR3 is TGTGCCAGCAGCACCCAGGCCGGGGAGCTGTTTTTT. It codes for CASSTQAGELFF. Full variable domain (missing parts from reference TRBV5-4 and TRBJ2-2): ETGVTQSPTHLIKTRGQQVTLRCSSQSGHNTVSWYQQALGQGPQFIFQYYREEENGRGNFPPRFSGLQFPNYSSELNVNALELDDSALYLCASSTQAGELFFGEGSRLTVL.

V is TRBV28 and J is TRBJ1-2; TRBD1 aligns across 8 bases. Germline V gene sequence: CDR1 MDHEN, CDR2 SYDVKM. V lost 11 bases and J lost 8; bases outside the gene matches: 16. The CDR3 has 14 amino acids. The CDR3 sequence: CASTTGQAFSGYTF. The CDR3 nucleotides are TGTGCCTCCACTACGGGACAGGCCTTCTCCGGCTACACCTTC.

The chain is built from TRBV27 and TRBJ1-1, with a tentative D call TRBD1 (5 bases). This CDR3 region has 17 residues. Looked up from germline, CDR1 is MNHEY and CDR2 is SMNVEV (reference sequence). V was trimmed by 5 bases and J by 0 bases, leaving 19 bases between them. CDR3 coding DNA: TGTGCCAGCAGTCTAACCCGATTGGGACGGATGAACACTGAAGCTTTCTTT. This codes for CASSLTRLGRMNTEAFF.

J is TRBJ2-3 and V is TRBV29-1; perhaps D is TRBD1 or TRBD2 (5 bases each). The V and J ends lost 7 bases and 4 bases respectively, with 18 bases between them. CDR3 size: 14 residues. Germline CDR1 and CDR2: SQVTM and ANQGSEA. The DNA for the CDR3 is TGCAGCGCCCCCCGAGGGGATCAGGCAGATACGCAGTATTTT. This translates into CSAPRGDQADTQYF.

The V gene is TRBV27, the J gene TRBJ2-1; 13 positions match TRBD2. The trim removed 2 bases at V and 9 bases at J, leaving 7 bases unmatched. Germline V CDR1 and CDR2: MNHEY, SMNVEV (reference sequence). This CDR3 region has 16 residues. The CDR3 loop reads CASSLVGTSGKLEQFF. The DNA for the CDR3 is TGTGCCAGCAGTTTAGTCGGGACTAGCGGGAAACTTGAGCAGTTCTTC.

Only a few counts were recorded for this clone. The V gene is TRBV7-9, the J gene TRBJ1-2; D unresolved. The CDR3 totals 16 residues. Germline assignment: CDR1 SEHNR and CDR2 FQNEAQ (reference sequence). V lost 6 bases to trimming and J lost 1 base, with 18 bases between them. The CDR3 protein is CASRVWEGEVNYGYTF. CDR3 in DNA: TGTGCCAGCAGGGTCTGGGAGGGCGAGGTTAACTATGGCTACACCTTC. Full variable domain (rest looked up from reference TRBV7-9 and TRBJ1-2): DTGVSQNPRHKITKRGQNVTFRCDPISEHNRLYWYRQTLGQGPEFLTYFQNEAQLEKSRLLSDRFSAERPKGSFSTLEIQRTEQGDSAMYLCASRVWEGEVNYGYTFGSGTRLTVV.

Remarks on this clone: In the same sample, other DNA sequences code for this CDR3. The chain carries TRBV5-6 and TRBJ1-1; D perhaps matches TRBD1 (5 bases). Germline V lookup: CDR1 SGHDT, CDR2 YYEEEE. Deletions cut 0 bases from V and 8 bases from J, with 14 bases between. The CDR3 extends over 14 amino acids. CDR3 protein: CASSLAGQGSEAFF. The CDR3, as DNA: TGTGCCAGCAGCTTGGCCGGGCAGGGCTCCGAAGCTTTCTTT. Full variable domain (rest looked up from reference TRBV5-6 and TRBJ1-1): DAGVTQSPTHLIKTRGQQVTLRCSPKSGHDTVSWYQQALGQGPQFIFQYYEEEERQRGNFPDRFSGHQFPNYSSELNVNALLLGDSALYLCASSLAGQGSEAFFGQGTRLTVV.

V is TRBV30 and J is TRBJ2-5; D is uncertain. The germline gives CDR1 GTSNPN, CDR2 SVGIG (reference sequence). The CDR3 loop spans 11 amino acids. V shed 1 base and J shed 2 bases, with 2 bases lying between them. This CDR3 is CAWSAQETQYF. In nucleotides, the CDR3 is TGTGCCTGGAGTGCTCAAGAGACCCAGTACTTC.

J is TRBJ2-3 and V is TRBV5-1; D might be TRBD1 or TRBD2, each matching 5 bases. The CDR3 length is 13 residues. Germline-derived CDR1 and CDR2 are SGHRS and YFSETQ. V was clipped by 4 bases and J by 0 bases, with 6 bases between them. The CDR3 reads CASSRGSTDTQYF. The CDR3 DNA reads as TGCGCCAGCAGCCGGGGCAGCACAGATACGCAGTATTTT.

This chain connects TRBV30 to TRBJ2-2; D is perhaps TRBD1 (6 bases). The CDR3 is made up of 15 amino acids. Trimming removed 5 bases from V and 2 bases from J, with 15 bases in between. Germline V gene sequence: CDR1 GTSNPN, CDR2 SVGIG (reference sequence). The CDR3 nucleotides are TGTGCCTGGGTATCAAGGGGGTATAACACCGGGGAGCTGTTTTTT. It encodes CAWVSRGYNTGELFF.

The gene calls are TRBV28 and TRBJ1-1, with unresolved D. CDR3 size: 12 residues. V lost 6 bases to trimming and J lost 4 bases, with 9 bases between them. CDR1 and CDR2 from the germline V gene are MDHEN and SYDVKM. CDR3: CASRMRGTEAFF. In nucleotides, the CDR3 is TGTGCCAGCAGAATGCGTGGCACTGAAGCTTTCTTT. The full variable domain, its missing parts supplied by reference TRBV28 and TRBJ1-1, is DVKVTQSSRYLVKRTGEKVFLECVQDMDHENMFWYRQDPGLGLRLIYFSYDVKMKEKGDIPEGYSVSREKKERFSLILESASTNQTSMYLCASRMRGTEAFFGQGTRLTVV.

V is TRBV5-1 and J is TRBJ1-3; maybe TRBD1 (6 bases). V was trimmed by 4 bases and J by 0 bases, leaving 11 bases between them. The CDR3 is 15 amino acids. Germline CDR1 reads SGHRS; CDR2 reads YFSETQ. CDR3 residues: CASSPRQDSGNTIYF. The DNA of the CDR3 is TGCGCCAGCAGCCCCAGACAGGACTCTGGAAACACCATATATTTT.